This T cell receptor beta chain originates from a study of blood T cell repertoires in COVID-19. Across the whole study: PBMCs, B-cell-depleted T cells, or T cells provided the cDNA or gDNA that made up the material.

In the authors' methods: Reference gene primers were amplified, and this amplification served to estimate nucleated cell counts. Profiled with immunoSEQ multiplex PCR; TCRdb holds only in-frame clones, not every one. Clone size and the V and J calls come from that table; the DNA yielded D and trimming. The sample holds about 250,000 clones, 88% seen once. The V and J ends lost 6 bases and 4 bases, in that order; junction bases with no gene match: 11. The length of the CDR3 is 16 residues. Germline lookup yields CDR1 SNHLY and CDR2 FYNNEI. The specimen was peripheral blood. The receptor was isolated from a woman in her thirties or forties who had recovered from COVID-19. The rearrangement links TRBV2 to TRBJ2-7, with 11 bases identical to TRBD2. The CDR3 is CASSRRLAGGLYEQYF. The CDR3 DNA is TGTGCCAGCAGCCGCCGGCTAGCGGGAGGTCTTTACGAGCAGTACTTC.